The source of this T cell receptor beta chain is a study of blood T cells in healthy people across ages. Trimming shortened V by 4 bases and J by 9 bases, and 12 bases separated the two germline ends. The germline V gene has CDR1 SNHLY and CDR2 FYNNEI. The CDR3 length is 12 residues. Study-level results: With donor CMV status unknown, expanded clonotype changes were possibly confounded. Naive T cell percentage showed a strong correlation with the diversity of TCR beta.

Comment on this clonotype: Its specificity is not known.

Next came a second PCR, run for about 6 to 12 cycles, which used a sample-barcoded 5' primer along with a J-beta primer mix. CDR3-containing paired-end reads numbering at least 2.5 million came from each sample. In TCRdb, the 5' RACE reads were re-called with MiXCR into one record per CDR3 protein. This sample has 1.4 million to 1.5 million distinct CDR3 sequences, with about 43% found just once. RNA extraction gave at least 6 micrograms of total RNA per sample. This chain uses TRBV2 with TRBJ1-1; D not resolved. The sample comprised blood. The TCR originated in a woman aged 18-29 years in good health. This chain's CDR3 is CASSVRVSQAFF. The CDR3 bases are TGTGCCAGCAGTGTGAGGGTGAGTCAAGCTTTCTTT.